The T cell receptor beta chain described here comes from a study of CD8 T cells in Susac syndrome (dated by TCRdb to about 2019). At the level of the whole study: Repertoire sequencing was used to test whether CD8+ T cell activation and differentiation in Susac syndrome was antigen driven. Study-level results and caveats: The study acknowledged that relatively few individuals were included in the TCR sequencing and HLA analysis.

RNA was extracted using the RNeasy kit, and roughly 0.5 to 1 microgram was reverse transcribed with random hexamers. The immunoSEQ multiplex PCR assay, which covers 54 Vbeta and 13 Jbeta segments, was used to amplify TCR beta CDR3 regions. PCR amplification bias was corrected using a synthetic template baseline for primer optimization and computational correction. Processing in the source paper ran as follows. Reads were annotated to V, D and J genes per IMGT and analyzed with immunoSEQ Analyzer, keeping only productive sequences. Clonality was calculated as one minus the Shannon entropy normalized by log2 of the number of productive unique sequences. For each patient and control, public and private clones were evaluated within the 100 most prevalent clones. Susac-specific clones were defined as absent from healthy and MS cohorts, 850 to 1,300 published viral clones and other ImmuneACCESS disease sequences. TCRdb trimmed public reads at Q25 via fastp, called clones via MiXCR and kept in-frame beta chains. Identical CDR3 protein sequences are pooled into one entry, listed with their most common genes and DNA. V and J calls and clone size were set by TCRdb, not the authors. The table for this sample lists 150,000 or so distinct CDR3 sequences; roughly 94% of them were counted only once. Over 0.09% of the sample goes to the ten largest clones.

Details on this clonotype: Its antigen is currently not known. Base qualities are missing; no much larger clone stands one base away.

V trim: 3 bases; J trim: 3 bases; unmatched bases: 5. In the germline V gene (reference sequence), CDR1 corresponds to DFQATT and CDR2 to SNEGSKA. Including cysteine and phenylalanine, the CDR3 has 13 amino acids. Only the CDR3 DNA stays, 39 bases, in frame from base 1. Peripheral blood CD8+ and CD4+ T cells from healthy donors, Susac syndrome patients and multiple sclerosis patients were profiled by high-throughput TCR beta sequencing. The multiple sclerosis controls were treatment-naive patients who had stable or active relapsing-remitting disease and met the revised McDonald criteria. Bulk CD8+ and CD4+ T cells were purified by magnetic negative isolation, while CD8+ TEMRA cells were enriched using FACS. Blood was collected in EDTA tubes and processed within 24 hours, with PBMCs isolated through density gradient centrifugation. PBMCs intended for TCR sequencing were cryopreserved in liquid nitrogen and were subsequently thawed in a 37 degrees C water bath. The sorted or isolated CD4+, CD8+ and CD8+ TEMRA cells reached a purity of at least 90%.

This TCR was sampled from a human donor with multiple sclerosis. Sequencing was performed on CD4+ T cells from PBMCs. This chain joins TRBV20-1 to TRBJ2-7; TRBD2 fits 7 bases in the junction. This receptor carries the CDR3 CSASGGRNYEQYF. In nucleotides, the sequence is TGCAGTGCTAGTGGCGGGAGAAACTACGAGCAGTACTTC.